These T cell receptor beta chains were read from a single sample in a study of blood T cell repertoires in COVID-19. This table comes from immunoSEQ multiplex PCR, and its TCRdb copy is limited to in-frame clones, with some not included. The sample shows 180,000 or so clones, more than 80% of them seen only once. The sequencing sample was made of peripheral blood. These receptors were taken from a woman between 40 and 50 years old with COVID-19, enrolled during active disease. Both conserved end residues are part of each CDR3. The order of the fields is clone size, J gene, D gene, CDR3 length, V gene, CDR3 protein, CDR3 DNA. A D gene is named only where the DNA matches it firmly. Size is omitted from some rows. Given values are once, few, many or a class for expanded clones.

>many|TRBJ2-1|-|14|TRBV10-2
CASSVRAWYNEQFF
TGCGCCAGCAGTGTACGCGCCTGGTACAATGAGCAGTTCTTC
>-|TRBJ1-1|-|13|TRBV6-2/TRBV6-3
CASSYPPAAEAFF
TGTGCCAGCAGTTACCCTCCCGCGGCAGAAGCTTTCTTT
>few|TRBJ2-5|TRBD2|12|TRBV29-1
CSVAGGRETQYF
TGCAGCGTTGCGGGGGGAAGGGAGACCCAGTACTTC
>-|TRBJ2-1|TRBD2|18|TRBV5-4
CASSLGLAGAGSYNEQFF
TGTGCCAGCAGCTTGGGACTAGCGGGAGCGGGCTCCTACAATGAGCAGTTCTTC
>-|TRBJ2-1|TRBD2|16|TRBV7-9
CASSPLGGGSGNEQFF
TGTGCCAGCAGTCCCCTGGGGGGGGGATCGGGCAATGAGCAGTTCTTC
>-|TRBJ2-2|-|15|TRBV19
CASRPFVKDIGELFF
TGTGCCAGCCGCCCTTTTGTCAAAGACATCGGGGAGCTGTTTTTT
>few|TRBJ1-1|TRBD1|15|TRBV27
CASSLRTGLNTEAFF
TGTGCCAGCAGCCTTCGGACAGGTTTGAACACTGAAGCTTTCTTT
>-|TRBJ2-3|-|15|TRBV6-4
CASSDAAGGTDTQYF
TGTGCCAGCAGTGACGCGGCAGGGGGCACAGATACGCAGTATTTT
>-|TRBJ1-2|TRBD1|16|TRBV11-2
CASSLTRQGTNYGYTF
TGTGCCAGCAGCCTAACGAGACAGGGGACTAACTATGGCTACACCTTC
>-|TRBJ1-1|-|13|TRBV7-9
CASSLQENTEAFF
TGTGCCAGCAGTCTACAGGAGAACACTGAAGCTTTCTTT
>-|TRBJ2-2|TRBD1|17|TRBV7-3
CASSLPGTGGKAGELFF
TGTGCCAGCAGCCTTCCCGGGACAGGGGGCAAGGCCGGGGAGCTGTTTTTT
>-|TRBJ1-2|-|13|TRBV6-1
CASSEYRTYGYTF
TGTGCCAGCAGTGAGTACAGAACGTATGGCTACACCTTC
>-|TRBJ1-1|TRBD1|15|TRBV29-1
CSVERDRAENTEAFF
TGCAGCGTTGAACGGGACAGGGCAGAGAACACTGAAGCTTTCTTT
>-|TRBJ2-7|-|12|TRBV27
CASRSTGLEQYF
TGTGCCAGCAGATCAACAGGGCTCGAGCAGTACTTC
>-|TRBJ2-2|TRBD1|15|TRBV6-5
CASRLQGGGGGELFF
TGTGCCAGCAGGCTACAGGGGGGTGGTGGCGGGGAGCTGTTTTTT
>-|TRBJ1-6|-|15|TRBV6-7
CAMSPIDRYNSPLHF
TGTGCCATGTCCCCTATCGACAGGTATAATTCACCCCTCCACTTT
>-|TRBJ2-1|-|15|TRBV7-2
CASSLAESSYNEQFF
TGTGCCAGCAGCTTGGCGGAAAGCTCCTACAATGAGCAGTTCTTC
>-|TRBJ2-3|-|15|TRBV6-5
CASSPGSFGADTQYF
TGTGCCAGCAGTCCCGGGAGCTTTGGGGCAGATACGCAGTATTTT
>-|TRBJ2-2|TRBD2|16|TRBV28
CASSASGRANTGELFF
TGTGCCAGCAGCGCCAGCGGGAGGGCGAACACCGGGGAGCTGTTTTTT
>-|TRBJ1-3|-|13|TRBV7-2
CASSLNRVGSIYF
TGTGCCAGCAGTCTTAACAGGGTTGGGTCCATATATTTT
>-|TRBJ2-3|-|16|TRBV5-8
CASSRLSQRTTDTQYF
TGTGCCAGCAGTCGATTGTCCCAGCGTACCACAGATACGCAGTATTTT
>-|TRBJ1-2|-|14|TRBV2
CASSDGQFYLGYTF
TGTGCCAGCAGCGACGGACAGTTTTATCTTGGCTACACCTTC
>-|TRBJ1-2|-|14|TRBV3-1/TRBV3-2
CASSQFARDYGYTF
TGTGCCAGCAGCCAATTCGCCCGGGACTATGGCTACACCTTC
>-|TRBJ2-5|TRBD2|14|TRBV11-2
CASSLESGIETQYF
TGTGCCAGCAGCTTGGAGAGCGGGATAGAGACCCAGTACTTC
>-|TRBJ1-2|-|17|TRBV5-1
CASSPTGRGKRDYGYTF
TGCGCCAGCAGCCCAACCGGCAGGGGTAAACGCGACTATGGCTACACCTTC
>-|TRBJ1-1|TRBD1|14|TRBV11-2
CASSRGQGYTEAFF
TGTGCCAGCAGCCGGGGACAGGGATACACTGAAGCTTTCTTT
>-|TRBJ1-1|TRBD1|15|TRBV27
CASSEGQGMNTEAFF
TGTGCCAGCAGTGAGGGACAGGGAATGAACACTGAAGCTTTCTTT
>-|TRBJ1-1|-|12|TRBV18
CASSPNFHEAFF
TGTGCCAGCTCACCAAATTTCCATGAAGCTTTCTTT
>-|TRBJ2-3|TRBD1|16|TRBV28
CASSFWTGRSTDTQYF
TGTGCCAGCAGTTTCTGGACAGGGCGAAGCACAGATACGCAGTATTTT
>-|TRBJ1-2|-|12|TRBV28
CASSFYLYGYTF
TGTGCCAGCAGTTTCTATCTTTATGGCTACACCTTC
>-|TRBJ2-3|TRBD2|16|TRBV9
CASSATWGRVTDTQYF
TGTGCCAGCAGCGCGACATGGGGGAGGGTTACAGATACGCAGTATTTT
>many|TRBJ1-5|TRBD1|19|TRBV28
CASSRDRDRVVGSNQPQHF
TGTGCCAGCAGTCGTGACCGGGACAGGGTGGTAGGGAGCAATCAGCCCCAGCATTTT
>-|TRBJ2-1|-|15|TRBV5-1
CASSLGGRPDSEQFF
TGCGCCAGCAGCTTGGGAGGGAGGCCGGATAGTGAGCAGTTCTTC
>-|TRBJ1-2|-|13|TRBV6-5
CASRPGLNYGYTF
TGTGCCAGCAGGCCAGGGCTTAACTATGGCTACACCTTC
>-|TRBJ2-3|-|12|TRBV7-6
CASSGGTGTQYF
TGTGCCAGCAGCGGAGGTACGGGTACGCAGTATTTT
>-|TRBJ2-1|TRBD2|15|TRBV5-1
CASSELADHYNEQFF
TGCGCCAGCAGCGAACTAGCGGACCACTACAATGAGCAGTTCTTC
>-|TRBJ1-4|TRBD1|17|TRBV5-5
CASSSWDRGASNEKLFF
TGTGCCAGCAGCTCCTGGGACAGGGGGGCCTCTAATGAAAAACTGTTTTTT
>once|TRBJ1-3|TRBD1|17|TRBV4-1
CASSPLPQGVSGNTIYF
TGCGCCAGCAGCCCTCTCCCACAGGGGGTCTCTGGAAACACCATATATTTT